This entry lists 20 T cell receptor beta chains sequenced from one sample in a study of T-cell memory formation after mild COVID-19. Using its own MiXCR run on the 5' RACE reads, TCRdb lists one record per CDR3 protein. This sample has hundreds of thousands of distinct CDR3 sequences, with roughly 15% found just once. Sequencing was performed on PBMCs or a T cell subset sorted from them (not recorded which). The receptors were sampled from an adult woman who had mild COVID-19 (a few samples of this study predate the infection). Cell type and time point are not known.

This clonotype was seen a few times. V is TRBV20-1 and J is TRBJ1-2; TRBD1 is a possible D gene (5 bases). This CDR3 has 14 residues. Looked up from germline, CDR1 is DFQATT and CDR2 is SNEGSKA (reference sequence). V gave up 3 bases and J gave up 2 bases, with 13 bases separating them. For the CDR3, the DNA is TGCAGTGCTAGTTGGGCGGGACGGAACTATGGCTACACCTTC. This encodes CSASWAGRNYGYTF.

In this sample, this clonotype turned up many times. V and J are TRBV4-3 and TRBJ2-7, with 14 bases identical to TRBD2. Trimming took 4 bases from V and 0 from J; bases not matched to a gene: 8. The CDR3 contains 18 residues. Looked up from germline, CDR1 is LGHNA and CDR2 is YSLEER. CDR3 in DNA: TGCGCCAGCAGCCGAGGACTAGCGGGAGGCTTGAGCTCCTACGAGCAGTACTTC. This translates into CASSRGLAGGLSSYEQYF.

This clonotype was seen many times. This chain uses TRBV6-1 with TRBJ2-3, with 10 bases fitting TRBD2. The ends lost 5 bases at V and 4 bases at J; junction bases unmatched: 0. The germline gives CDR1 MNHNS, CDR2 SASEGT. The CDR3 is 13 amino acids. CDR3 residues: CASSSGGADTQYF. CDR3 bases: TGTGCCAGCAGTAGCGGGGGGGCAGATACGCAGTATTTT.

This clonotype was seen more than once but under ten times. The DNA of the CDR3 is TGTGCCAGCAGTGATCCAGACAGGGCGGGAGGTCAGCCCCAGCATTTT. Residues: CASSDPDRAGGQPQHF. The V call is TRBV6-1, the J call TRBJ1-5, with TRBD1 matching 7 bases. J was trimmed by 6 bases and V by 3 bases; bases with no gene match: 11. Germline V gene data show CDR1 as MNHNS and CDR2 as SASEGT. There are 16 residues in the CDR3.

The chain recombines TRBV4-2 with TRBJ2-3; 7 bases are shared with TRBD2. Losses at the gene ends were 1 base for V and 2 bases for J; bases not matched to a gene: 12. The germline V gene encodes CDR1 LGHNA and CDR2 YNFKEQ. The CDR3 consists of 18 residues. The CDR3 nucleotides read TGTGCCAGCAGCCAAGGATCGAGGGAGGGGCGTTTCACAGATACGCAGTATTTT. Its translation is CASSQGSREGRFTDTQYF.

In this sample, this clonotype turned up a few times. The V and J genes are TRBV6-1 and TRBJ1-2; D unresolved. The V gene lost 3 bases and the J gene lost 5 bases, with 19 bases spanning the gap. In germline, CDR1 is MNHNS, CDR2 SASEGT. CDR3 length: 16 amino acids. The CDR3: CASSERNNPPRYGYTF. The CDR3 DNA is TGTGCCAGCAGTGAGCGTAACAACCCACCCCGATATGGCTACACCTTC.

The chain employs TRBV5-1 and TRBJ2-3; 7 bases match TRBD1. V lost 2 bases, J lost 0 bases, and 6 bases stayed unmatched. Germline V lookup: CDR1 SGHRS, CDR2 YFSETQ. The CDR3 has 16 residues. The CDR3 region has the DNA TGCGCCAGCAGCTTTACAGGGGAGCCTAGCACAGATACGCAGTATTTT. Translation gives CASSFTGEPSTDTQYF.

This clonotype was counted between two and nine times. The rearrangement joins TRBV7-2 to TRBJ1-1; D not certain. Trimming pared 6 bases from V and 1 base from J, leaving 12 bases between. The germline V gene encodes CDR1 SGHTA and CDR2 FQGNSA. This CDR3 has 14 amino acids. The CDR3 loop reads CASRKDGRNTEAFF. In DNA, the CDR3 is TGTGCCAGCAGGAAGGACGGCCGGAACACTGAAGCTTTCTTT.

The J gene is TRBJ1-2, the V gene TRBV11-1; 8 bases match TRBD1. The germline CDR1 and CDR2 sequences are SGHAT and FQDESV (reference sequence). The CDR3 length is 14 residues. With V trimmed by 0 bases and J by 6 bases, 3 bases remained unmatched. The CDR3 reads CASSLAPGGDGYTF. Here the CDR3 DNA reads TGTGCCAGCAGCTTAGCCCCAGGGGGCGATGGCTACACCTTC.

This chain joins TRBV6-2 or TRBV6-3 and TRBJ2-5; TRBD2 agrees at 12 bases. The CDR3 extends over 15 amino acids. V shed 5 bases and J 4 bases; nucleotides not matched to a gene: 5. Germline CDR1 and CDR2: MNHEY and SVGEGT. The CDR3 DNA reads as TGTGCCAGCAGTCGACCGGGACTAGCGGGAGAGACCCAGTACTTC. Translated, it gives CASSRPGLAGETQYF.

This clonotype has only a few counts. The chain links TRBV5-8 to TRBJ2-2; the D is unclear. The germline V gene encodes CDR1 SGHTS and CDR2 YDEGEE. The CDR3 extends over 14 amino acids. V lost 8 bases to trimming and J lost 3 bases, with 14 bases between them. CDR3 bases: TGTGCCAGTCAGACTCCCCATCACACCGGGGAGCTGTTTTTT. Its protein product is CASQTPHHTGELFF.

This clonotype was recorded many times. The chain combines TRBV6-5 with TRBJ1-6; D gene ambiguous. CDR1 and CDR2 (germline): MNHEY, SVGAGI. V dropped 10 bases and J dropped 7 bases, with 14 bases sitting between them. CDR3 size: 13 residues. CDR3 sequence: CATGEQTNSPLHF. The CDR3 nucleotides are TGTGCCACCGGGGAGCAGACCAATTCACCCCTCCACTTT.

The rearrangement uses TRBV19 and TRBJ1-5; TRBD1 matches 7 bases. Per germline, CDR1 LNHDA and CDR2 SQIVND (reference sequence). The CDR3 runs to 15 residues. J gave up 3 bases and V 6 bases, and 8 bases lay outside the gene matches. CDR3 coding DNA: TGTGCCAGTAGCCTCCCGGGACAGAACAATCAGCCCCAGCATTTT. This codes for CASSLPGQNNQPQHF.

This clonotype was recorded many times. The CDR3 DNA follows: TGCGCCAGCAGTCCACAGGGCCTCAACAATCAGCCCCAGCATTTT. It specifies CASSPQGLNNQPQHF. The chain couples TRBV5-1 to TRBJ1-5; possible D gene TRBD1, 6 bases. The CDR3 sequence is 15 residues long. The germline gives CDR1 SGHRS, CDR2 YFSETQ. Trimming pared 5 bases from V and 3 bases from J, leaving 15 bases between.

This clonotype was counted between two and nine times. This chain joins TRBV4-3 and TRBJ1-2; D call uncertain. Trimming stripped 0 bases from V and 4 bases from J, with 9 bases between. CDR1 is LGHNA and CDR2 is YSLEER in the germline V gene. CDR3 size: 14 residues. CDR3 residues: CASSQETGSYGYTF. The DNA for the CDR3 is TGCGCCAGCAGCCAAGAAACCGGGAGCTATGGCTACACCTTC.

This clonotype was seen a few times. The CDR3, as DNA: TGTGCCAGCAGTTTTAGTTCCGACAGACTTAATCAGCCCCAGCATTTT. It is translated as CASSFSSDRLNQPQHF. The rearrangement links TRBV27 to TRBJ1-5, with a tentative D call TRBD1 (5 bases). The length of the CDR3 is 16 residues. The V end was cut by 3 bases, the J end by 4 bases, with 16 bases between. CDR1 MNHEY and CDR2 SMNVEV come from the germline V gene (reference sequence).

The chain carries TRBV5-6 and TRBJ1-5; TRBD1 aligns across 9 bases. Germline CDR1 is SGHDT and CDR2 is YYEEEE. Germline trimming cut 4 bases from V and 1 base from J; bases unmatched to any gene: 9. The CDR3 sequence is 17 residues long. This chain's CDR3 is CASSRLTGGNSNQPQHF. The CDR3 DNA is TGTGCCAGCAGCCGACTGACAGGGGGTAACAGCAATCAGCCCCAGCATTTT. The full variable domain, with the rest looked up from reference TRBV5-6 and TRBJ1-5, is DAGVTQSPTHLIKTRGQQVTLRCSPKSGHDTVSWYQQALGQGPQFIFQYYEEEERQRGNFPDRFSGHQFPNYSSELNVNALLLGDSALYLCASSRLTGGNSNQPQHFGDGTRLSIL.

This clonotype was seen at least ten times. CDR3 DNA: TGCGCCAGCAGCTTGGTAGGGGGCGAAACAGATACGCAGTATTTT. This encodes CASSLVGGETDTQYF. This chain uses TRBV5-1 with TRBJ2-3, with TRBD1 matching 7 bases. The germline V gene encodes CDR1 SGHRS and CDR2 YFSETQ. The junction had 4 bases not matched to a gene; V was cut back by 0 bases and J by 3 bases. The CDR3 totals 15 residues.

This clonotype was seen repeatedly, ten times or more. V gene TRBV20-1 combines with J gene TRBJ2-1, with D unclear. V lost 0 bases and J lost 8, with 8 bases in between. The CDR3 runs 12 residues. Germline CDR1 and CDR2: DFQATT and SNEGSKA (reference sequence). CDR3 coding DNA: TGCAGTGCTAGAGATTCTATGCATGAGCAGTTCTTC. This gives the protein CSARDSMHEQFF.

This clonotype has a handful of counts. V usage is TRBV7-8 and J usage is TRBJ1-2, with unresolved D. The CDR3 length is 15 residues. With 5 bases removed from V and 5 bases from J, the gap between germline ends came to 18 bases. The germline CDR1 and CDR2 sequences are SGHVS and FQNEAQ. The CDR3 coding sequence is TGTGCCAGCAGCCCGAATGACCACGTGGGTTATGGCTACACCTTC. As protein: CASSPNDHVGYGYTF.